Sequencing of this T cell receptor beta chain was carried out in a study of OX40 agonist ivuxolimab in advanced cancers. Study-wide results and limits: In CD8+ T cells, expanded clones were on average more numerous than in CD4+.

Looked up from germline, CDR1 is SGHTA and CDR2 is FQGTGA. CDR3 length: 15 amino acids. V gave up 6 bases and J gave up 4 bases, with 17 bases separating them. A word on this clone: Its target is unknown.

Profiled with immunoSEQ multiplex PCR; TCRdb holds only in-frame clones, not every one. The sample yields tens of thousands of clones, 88% seen once. This TCR came from an adult with an advanced solid tumor such as melanoma, head and neck, liver or kidney cancer. The sample in question was CD4+ or CD8+ T cells sorted from blood, obtained in a trial of the OX40 agonist ivuxolimab. The V and J genes are TRBV7-3 and TRBJ2-3, with a weak D call TRBD2 (6 bases). The CDR3 region is CASSRTGTSADTQYF. In DNA form, the CDR3 reads TGTGCCAGCAGTCGAACCGGGACTTCCGCAGATACGCAGTATTTT.